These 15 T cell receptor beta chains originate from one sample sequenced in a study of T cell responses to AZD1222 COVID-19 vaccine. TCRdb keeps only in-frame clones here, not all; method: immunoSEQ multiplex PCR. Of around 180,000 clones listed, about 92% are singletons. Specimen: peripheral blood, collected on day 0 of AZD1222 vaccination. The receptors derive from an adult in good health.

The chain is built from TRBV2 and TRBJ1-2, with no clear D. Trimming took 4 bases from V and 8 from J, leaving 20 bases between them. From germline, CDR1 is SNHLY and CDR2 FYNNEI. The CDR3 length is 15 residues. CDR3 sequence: CASSGIPAGGTGYTF. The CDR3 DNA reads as TGTGCCAGCAGTGGGATCCCGGCAGGCGGCACGGGCTACACCTTC.

This CDR3 is CASSPQLGLAPEGGTDTQYF. The CDR3 DNA sequence: TGTGCCAGCTCACCTCAATTAGGGCTAGCCCCGGAAGGTGGCACAGATACGCAGTATTTT. The V call is TRBV18, the J call TRBJ2-3; maybe TRBD2 (5 bases). Germline CDR1 KGHSH, CDR2 LQKENI. With 3 bases removed from V and 1 base from J, the gap between germline ends came to 26 bases. The CDR3 consists of 20 residues. The variable domain in full, with the rest retrieved from reference TRBV18 and TRBJ2-3, is NAGVMQNPRHLVRRRGQEARLRCSPMKGHSHVYWYRQLPEEGLKFMVYLQKENIIDESGMPKERFSAEFPKEGPSILRIQQVVRGDSAAYFCASSPQLGLAPEGGTDTQYFGPGTRLTVL.

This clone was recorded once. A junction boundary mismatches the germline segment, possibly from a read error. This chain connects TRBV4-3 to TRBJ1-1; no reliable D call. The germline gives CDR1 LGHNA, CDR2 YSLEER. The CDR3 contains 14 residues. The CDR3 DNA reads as TGCGCCAGCAGCCAGGAAGCAGCGAACCCTGAAGCTTTCTTT. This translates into CASSQEAANPEAFF.

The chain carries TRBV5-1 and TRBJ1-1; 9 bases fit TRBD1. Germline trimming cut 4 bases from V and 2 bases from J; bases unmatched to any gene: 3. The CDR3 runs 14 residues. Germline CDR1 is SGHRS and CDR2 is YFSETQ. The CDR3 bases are TGCGCCAGCAGCGTACAGGGGGCAAACACTGAAGCTTTCTTT. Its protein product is CASSVQGANTEAFF.

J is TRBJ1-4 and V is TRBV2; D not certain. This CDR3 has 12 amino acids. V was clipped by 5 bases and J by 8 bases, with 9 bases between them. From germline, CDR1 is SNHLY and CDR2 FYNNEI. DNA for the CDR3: TGTGCCAGCAGTACCTCGTGGGAAAAACTGTTTTTT. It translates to CASSTSWEKLFF.

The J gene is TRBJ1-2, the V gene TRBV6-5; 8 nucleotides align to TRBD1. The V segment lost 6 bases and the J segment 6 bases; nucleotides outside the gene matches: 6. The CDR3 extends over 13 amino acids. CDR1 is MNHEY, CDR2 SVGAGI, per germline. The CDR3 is CASRGTGSDGYTF. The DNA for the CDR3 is TGTGCCAGCAGGGGGACAGGCTCAGATGGCTACACCTTC.

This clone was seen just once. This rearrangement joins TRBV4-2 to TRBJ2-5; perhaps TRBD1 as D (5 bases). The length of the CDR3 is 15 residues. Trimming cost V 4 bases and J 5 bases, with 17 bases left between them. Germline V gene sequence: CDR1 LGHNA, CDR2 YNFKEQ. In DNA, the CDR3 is TGTGCCAGCAGCCGTAACATCCAGGGATTCGAGACCCAGTACTTC. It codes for CASSRNIQGFETQYF.

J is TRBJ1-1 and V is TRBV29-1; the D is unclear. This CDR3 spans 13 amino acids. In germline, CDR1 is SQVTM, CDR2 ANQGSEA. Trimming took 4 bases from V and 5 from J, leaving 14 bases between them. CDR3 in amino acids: CSVAGLLGTEAFF. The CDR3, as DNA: TGCAGCGTTGCTGGGCTCTTGGGGACTGAAGCTTTCTTT. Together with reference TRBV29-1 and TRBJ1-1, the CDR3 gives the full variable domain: SAVISQKPSRDICQRGTSLTIQCQVDSQVTMMFWYRQQPGQSLTLIATANQGSEATYESGFVIDKFPISRPNLTFSTLTVSNMSPEDSSIYLCSVAGLLGTEAFFGQGTRLTVV.

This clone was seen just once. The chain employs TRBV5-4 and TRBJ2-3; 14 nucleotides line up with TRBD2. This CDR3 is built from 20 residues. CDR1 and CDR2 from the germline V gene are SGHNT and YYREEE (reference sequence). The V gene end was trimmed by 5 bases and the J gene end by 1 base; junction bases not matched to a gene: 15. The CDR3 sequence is CASRLWTSGGTLRGTDTQYF. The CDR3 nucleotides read TGTGCCAGCAGATTATGGACTAGCGGGGGGACCCTTCGGGGCACAGATACGCAGTATTTT.

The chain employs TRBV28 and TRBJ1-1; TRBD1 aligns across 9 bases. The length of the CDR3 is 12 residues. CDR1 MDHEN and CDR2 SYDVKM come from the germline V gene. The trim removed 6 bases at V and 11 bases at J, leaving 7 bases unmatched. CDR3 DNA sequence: TGTGCCAGCAGGCTACAGGGGGCGGACGCTTTCTTT. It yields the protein CASRLQGADAFF.

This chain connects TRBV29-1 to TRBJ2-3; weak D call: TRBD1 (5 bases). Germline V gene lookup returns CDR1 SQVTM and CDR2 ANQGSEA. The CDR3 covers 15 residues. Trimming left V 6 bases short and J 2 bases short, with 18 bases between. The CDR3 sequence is CSVGRGGHLTDTQYF. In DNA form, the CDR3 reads TGCAGCGTGGGAAGGGGTGGACACCTCACAGATACGCAGTATTTT.

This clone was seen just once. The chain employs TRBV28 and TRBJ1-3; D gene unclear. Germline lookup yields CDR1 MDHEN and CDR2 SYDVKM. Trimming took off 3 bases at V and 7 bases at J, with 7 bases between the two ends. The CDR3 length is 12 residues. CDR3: CASSFMGNTIYF. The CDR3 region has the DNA TGTGCCAGCAGTTTCATGGGTAACACCATATATTTT.

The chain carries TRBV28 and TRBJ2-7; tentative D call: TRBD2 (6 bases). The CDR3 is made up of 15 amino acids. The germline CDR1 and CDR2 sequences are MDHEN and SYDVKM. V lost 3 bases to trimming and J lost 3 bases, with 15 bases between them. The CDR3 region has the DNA TGTGCCAGCAGTTTGTTGGGAGGAGGGGACTACGAGCAGTACTTC. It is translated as CASSLLGGGDYEQYF.

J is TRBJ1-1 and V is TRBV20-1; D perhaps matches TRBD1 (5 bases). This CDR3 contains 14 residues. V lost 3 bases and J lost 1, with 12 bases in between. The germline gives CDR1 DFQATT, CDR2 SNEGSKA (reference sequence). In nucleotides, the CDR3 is TGCAGTGCTAGTGGCAGGGTTGCGAACACTGAAGCTTTCTTT. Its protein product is CSASGRVANTEAFF.

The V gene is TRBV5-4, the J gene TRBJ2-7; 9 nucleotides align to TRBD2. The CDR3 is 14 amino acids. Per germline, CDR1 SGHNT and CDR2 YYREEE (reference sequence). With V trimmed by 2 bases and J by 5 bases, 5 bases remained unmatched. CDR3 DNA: TGTGCCAGCAGCTTAGGACTAGCGACAAACGAGCAGTACTTC. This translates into CASSLGLATNEQYF.